This TCR beta chain is drawn from a study of OX40 agonist ivuxolimab in advanced cancers. Overall study context: Patients with prior anti-PD-1, anti-PD-L1 or anti-CTLA-4 therapy were eligible; approximately 40% had some.

Some clones are missing from TCRdb's copy, which holds only in-frame ones; the method was immunoSEQ multiplex PCR. The table has 76,000 or so clones, approximately 83% seen once. This clone was detected only once. The V gene lost 5 bases and the J gene lost 10 bases, with 15 bases spanning the gap. Looked up from germline, CDR1 is SGHTA and CDR2 is FQGNSA. This CDR3 is 14 amino acids long. This chain joins TRBV7-2 and TRBJ1-6; tentative D call: TRBD1 (5 bases). The TCR was taken from an adult with an advanced solid tumor such as melanoma, head and neck, liver or kidney cancer. Sequencing used CD4+ or CD8+ T cells sorted from blood, obtained in a trial of the OX40 agonist ivuxolimab. CDR3 nucleotides: TGTGCCAGCAGCCCCCACCCAGGGAGCTCACCCCTCCACTTT. As protein: CASSPHPGSSPLHF.